The 20 T cell receptor beta chains below were found in one sample sequenced in a study of OX40 agonist ivuxolimab in advanced cancers. Assay: immunoSEQ multiplex PCR; the TCRdb copy retains only in-frame clones and omits some. The profile shows roughly 80,000 clones, 93% of them singletons. Material: CD4+ or CD8+ T cells sorted from blood, obtained in a trial of the OX40 agonist ivuxolimab. Every receptor here comes from an adult with an advanced solid tumor such as melanoma, head and neck, liver or kidney cancer.

V and J are TRBV28 and TRBJ1-1; D might be TRBD1 (6 bases). Trimming shortened V by 1 base and J by 6 bases, and 12 bases separated the two germline ends. CDR1 MDHEN and CDR2 SYDVKM come from the germline V gene. The CDR3 sequence is 14 residues long. CDR3 protein: CASSLYDQGPEAFF. The CDR3 coding sequence is TGTGCCAGCAGTTTATACGATCAGGGGCCTGAAGCTTTCTTT.

This sequence joins TRBV6-5 and TRBJ2-7, with D perhaps assigned TRBD1 or TRBD2 (5 bases each). The CDR3 loop spans 14 amino acids. Trimming stripped 0 bases from V and 5 bases from J, with 11 bases between. Germline CDR1 is MNHEY and CDR2 is SVGAGI. The CDR3 sequence: CASSYSRGPDEQYF. The CDR3 DNA reads as TGTGCCAGCAGTTACTCGAGGGGACCGGACGAGCAGTACTTC.

The chain is built from TRBV27 and TRBJ2-6; no clear D. Trimming removed 5 bases from V and 0 bases from J, with 11 bases in between. Germline V gene sequence: CDR1 MNHEY, CDR2 SMNVEV (reference sequence). There are 16 residues in the CDR3. The CDR3 bases are TGTGCCAGCAGTCCCCTCCAGTCCTCTGGGGCCAACGTCCTGACTTTC. Amino acids: CASSPLQSSGANVLTF.

The rearrangement links TRBV5-6 to TRBJ2-7; 7 bases agree with TRBD2. This CDR3 is 13 amino acids long. V shed 7 bases and J 6 bases; nucleotides not matched to a gene: 10. Per the germline V gene, CDR1 is SGHDT and CDR2 is YYEEEE. The CDR3 coding sequence is TGTGCCAGCCTCCCGCGGGGAGGGGCCGAGCAGTACTTC. Translation: CASLPRGGAEQYF.

This clone was seen once. V is TRBV29-1 and J is TRBJ1-3; no clear D. V was pared by 4 bases and J by 0 bases, with 10 bases between. The CDR3 is 14 residues long. The germline CDR1 and CDR2 sequences are SQVTM and ANQGSEA. The CDR3 nucleotides read TGCAGCGTTGTGGTGCCCGACTCTGGAAACACCATATATTTT. It encodes CSVVVPDSGNTIYF.

This chain joins TRBV19 and TRBJ2-1; the D gene is possibly TRBD1 (5 bases). Germline loops: CDR1 LNHDA, CDR2 SQIVND (reference sequence). V was pared by 3 bases and J by 8 bases, with 20 bases between. The CDR3 totals 16 residues. The CDR3 here is CASSIRVTRGMHEQFF. As DNA, the CDR3 is TGTGCCAGTAGTATTAGGGTCACAAGGGGTATGCATGAGCAGTTCTTC.

The chain employs TRBV19 and TRBJ1-2, with D possibly being TRBD1 (5 bases). Looked up from germline, CDR1 is LNHDA and CDR2 is SQIVND (reference sequence). The CDR3 covers 14 residues. Deletions cut 2 bases from V and 2 bases from J, with 9 bases between. CDR3 sequence reads: CASSIWDWNYGYTF. The DNA for the CDR3 is TGTGCCAGTAGTATATGGGACTGGAACTATGGCTACACCTTC.

The V and J genes are TRBV9 and TRBJ2-1; 7 bases agree with TRBD2. CDR1 SGDLS and CDR2 YYNGEE come from the germline V gene. After removal of 3 bases from V and 0 bases from J, the junction contained 12 bases not matched to a gene. The CDR3 consists of 18 residues. The CDR3 bases are TGTGCCAGCAGCGCGGCGGGGGATCCCCGTAGCTCCTACAATGAGCAGTTCTTC. Amino acids: CASSAAGDPRSSYNEQFF.

The chain is built from TRBV23-1 and TRBJ2-7, with D maybe TRBD1 (5 bases). TRBV23-1 qualifies as an ORF whose function is uncertain. Deletions cut 0 bases from V and 0 bases from J, with 18 bases between. This CDR3 contains 18 residues. In nucleotides, the CDR3 is TGCGCCAGCAGTCAATCGGGGCGTAGGGTGCTGAGCTCCTACGAGCAGTACTTC. It specifies CASSQSGRRVLSSYEQYF.

V and J are TRBV7-9 and TRBJ2-5; D call uncertain. Germline V gene sequence: CDR1 SEHNR, CDR2 FQNEAQ (reference sequence). This CDR3 spans 11 amino acids. Trimming cost V 2 bases and J 5 bases, with 3 bases left between them. The CDR3 nucleotides are TGTGCCAGCAGCTTAATGGAGACCCAGTACTTC. It codes for CASSLMETQYF.

The chain couples TRBV6-1 to TRBJ2-6; D is undetermined. The CDR3 length is 17 residues. CDR1 is MNHNS, CDR2 SASEGT, per germline. Trimming shortened V by 2 bases and J by 0 bases, and 11 bases separated the two germline ends. The CDR3 DNA reads TGTGCCAGCAGTGAATATTACAGCTTCTCTGGGGCCAACGTCCTGACTTTC. This encodes CASSEYYSFSGANVLTF.

The chain combines TRBV13 with TRBJ2-7; no clear D gene. The V end was cut by 5 bases, the J end by 8 bases, with 19 bases between. The CDR3 has 14 residues. Germline V lookup: CDR1 PRHDT, CDR2 FYEKMQ (reference sequence). CDR3 amino acids: CASSQPTTSRQQYF. The CDR3 DNA follows: TGTGCCAGCAGCCAACCAACAACCTCCCGGCAGCAGTACTTC.

V and J are TRBV4-3 and TRBJ2-3; 9 nucleotides line up with TRBD2. This CDR3 contains 20 residues. Germline CDR1 reads LGHNA; CDR2 reads YSLEER. The V gene end was trimmed by 0 bases and the J gene end by 3 bases; junction bases not matched to a gene: 16. As DNA, the CDR3 is TGCGCCAGCAGCCAAGATCCCTTGAGCGGGGGGCCCTCGATGACAGATACGCAGTATTTT. The encoded protein is CASSQDPLSGGPSMTDTQYF.

This chain connects TRBV7-6 to TRBJ1-2; TRBD1 is a possible D gene (6 bases). Trimming shortened V by 1 base and J by 1 base, and 16 bases separated the two germline ends. The CDR3 is made up of 17 amino acids. Germline CDR1 is SGHVS and CDR2 is FNYEAQ. The CDR3 region is CASSLGSGAYDNYGYTF. The CDR3, as DNA: TGTGCCAGCAGCTTAGGTTCGGGGGCTTATGATAACTATGGCTACACCTTC.

The chain links TRBV14 to TRBJ1-6; D perhaps matches TRBD1 (6 bases). Between the trimmed V and J ends, which lost 4 bases and 7 bases, there was a span of 17 bases. Germline V gene data show CDR1 as SGHDN and CDR2 as FVKESK. The CDR3 covers 16 residues. The DNA of the CDR3 is TGTGCCAGCAGCCTTAGAGGTCCCAGGGGCAATTCACCCCTCCACTTT. Encoded protein: CASSLRGPRGNSPLHF.

The chain joins TRBV5-6 to TRBJ2-3; perhaps D is TRBD1 or TRBD2 (5 bases each). The CDR3 is 14 amino acids. The germline V and J ends were trimmed by 4 bases and 5 bases, with 14 bases remaining between them. Germline loops: CDR1 SGHDT, CDR2 YYEEEE. CDR3 nucleotide sequence: TGTGCCAGCAGCCGAGGGGATCCCGAAGATACGCAGTATTTT. Protein sequence: CASSRGDPEDTQYF.

The gene calls are TRBV7-8 and TRBJ1-2; D gene ambiguous. The CDR3 consists of 15 residues. V was pared by 2 bases and J by 4 bases, with 14 bases between. CDR1 SGHVS and CDR2 FQNEAQ come from the germline V gene. In nucleotides, the CDR3 is TGTGCCAGCAGCTTACGGGAGGGAGATCTCTATGGCTACACCTTC. Translating it yields CASSLREGDLYGYTF. Full variable domain (outside the CDR3, taken from reference TRBV7-8 and TRBJ1-2): GAGVSQSPRYKVAKRGQDVALRCDPISGHVSLFWYQQALGQGPEFLTYFQNEAQLDKSGLPSDRFFAERPEGSVSTLKIQRTQQEDSAVYLCASSLREGDLYGYTFGSGTRLTVV.

The genes are TRBV27 and TRBJ1-1; D is perhaps TRBD1 (6 bases). Trimming took 2 bases from V and 3 from J, leaving 10 bases between them. Germline CDR1 and CDR2: MNHEY and SMNVEV (reference sequence). This CDR3 has 14 amino acids. The CDR3 spells CASSLGGAHTEAFF. The CDR3 region has the DNA TGTGCCAGCAGTTTAGGGGGGGCGCACACTGAAGCTTTCTTT.

V is TRBV9 and J is TRBJ1-4; TRBD1 aligns across 7 bases. CDR3 size: 13 residues. Germline V gene sequence: CDR1 SGDLS, CDR2 YYNGEE. V dropped 4 bases and J dropped 16; count of bases not matched to a gene: 13. The CDR3 sequence: CASSPYPGTEKFF. In DNA, the CDR3 is TGTGCCAGCAGCCCATACCCCGGGACAGAAAAGTTTTTT.

The V and J genes are TRBV19 and TRBJ2-7; 8 nucleotides match TRBD1. V was pared by 4 bases and J by 4 bases, with 9 bases of the junction left unmatched. The CDR3 spans 15 residues. The germline V gene has CDR1 LNHDA and CDR2 SQIVND (reference sequence). CDR3 DNA sequence: TGTGCCAGTAGTAAGACAGGGGAAGGACGGTACGAGCAGTACTTC. Amino acids: CASSKTGEGRYEQYF.